The 29 T cell receptor beta chains reported below all come from one sample, sequenced in a study of blood T cell repertoires in COVID-19 (dated by TCRdb to the early 2020s). Libraries were prepared through the immunoSEQ multiplex PCR assay. In TCRdb, the immuneACCESS table is reduced to in-frame sequences with V and J assigned. These tables do not hold every clone; where another copy was compared, an unresolved V gene accounts for under half, and the others remain unexplained. The sample table contains approximately 470,000 clones; only one count was recorded for about 85% of them. The ten top clones hold around 0.64% of the sample. The sample was PBMCs or T cells enriched from blood (not recorded which). These TCRs come from a woman aged 18-29 years who had recovered from COVID-19.

The V call is TRBV5-6, the J call TRBJ2-7; 12 positions match TRBD2. Germline V gene sequence: CDR1 SGHDT, CDR2 YYEEEE. Trimming cost V 4 bases and J 4 bases; bases outside gene matches: 9. This CDR3 is built from 16 residues. CDR3 region: CASSRKSGTSGYEQYF. CDR3 DNA: TGTGCCAGCAGCCGAAAGTCCGGGACTAGCGGGTACGAGCAGTACTTC.

This clone turned up a few times. The chain couples TRBV11-2 to TRBJ2-7; a weak D match, TRBD1 (5 bases). The CDR3 extends over 14 amino acids. V lost 6 bases and J 0 bases, leaving 12 bases between the germline ends. CDR1 SGHAT and CDR2 FQNNGV come from the germline V gene. CDR3 nucleotides: TGTGCCAGCAGTTGGGGCCGTAGCTCCTACGAGCAGTACTTC. As protein: CASSWGRSSYEQYF.

The chain has TRBV30 and TRBJ1-4; D unclear. The CDR3 runs 13 residues. The germline V and J ends were trimmed by 5 bases and 8 bases, with 15 bases remaining between them. The V gene's germline CDR1 is GTSNPN and CDR2 SVGIG (reference sequence). The CDR3, as DNA: TGTGCCTGGGCCGGGTGGGGAGTGGAAAAACTGTTTTTT. Amino acid sequence: CAWAGWGVEKLFF.

V is TRBV3-1 (or the pseudogene TRBV3-2) and J is TRBJ1-1; the D gene is possibly TRBD1 (5 bases). V gave up 5 bases and J gave up 1 base, with 14 bases separating them. This CDR3 has 15 amino acids. Germline V gene lookup returns CDR1 LGHDT and CDR2 YNNKEL (reference sequence). This chain's CDR3 is CASSNWGLENTEAFF. As DNA, the CDR3 is TGTGCCAGCAGCAACTGGGGCCTTGAGAACACTGAAGCTTTCTTT.

The rearrangement links TRBV11-3 to TRBJ2-3, with 10 positions matching TRBD2. Germline V CDR1 and CDR2: SGHNT, YENEEA. After removal of 5 bases from V and 3 bases from J, the junction contained 5 bases not matched to a gene. The CDR3 length is 15 residues. CDR3 loop: CASSVGLADTDTQYF. In DNA, the CDR3 is TGTGCCAGCAGCGTCGGACTAGCGGATACAGATACGCAGTATTTT.

This chain uses TRBV7-8 with TRBJ2-3; the match to TRBD1 covers 7 bases. Germline lookup yields CDR1 SGHVS and CDR2 FQNEAQ. V lost 5 bases, J lost 6 bases, and 17 bases stayed unmatched. This CDR3 region has 17 residues. The CDR3 here is CASSVGSGTDLRDTQYF. CDR3 coding DNA: TGTGCCAGCAGCGTAGGCTCGGGGACAGACCTGCGGGATACGCAGTATTTT. Full variable domain (remainder filled in from reference TRBV7-8 and TRBJ2-3): GAGVSQSPRYKVAKRGQDVALRCDPISGHVSLFWYQQALGQGPEFLTYFQNEAQLDKSGLPSDRFFAERPEGSVSTLKIQRTQQEDSAVYLCASSVGSGTDLRDTQYFGPGTRLTVL.

The V and J genes are TRBV6-5 and TRBJ2-7, with no clear D. Per germline, CDR1 MNHEY and CDR2 SVGAGI. The CDR3 has 11 amino acids. V shed 3 bases and J shed 5 bases, with 5 bases lying between them. The CDR3: CASSYLDEQYF. CDR3 coding DNA: TGTGCCAGCAGTTATCTAGACGAGCAGTACTTC.

The genes are TRBV5-6 and TRBJ1-2; 7 bases map to TRBD1. CDR1 and CDR2 (germline): SGHDT, YYEEEE. CDR3 length equals 16 residues. V lost 4 bases and J lost 1; bases outside the gene matches: 10. In DNA form, the CDR3 reads TGTGCCAGCAGCCCGGAGGGGCAGGGGGTTAACTATGGCTACACCTTC. Its translation: CASSPEGQGVNYGYTF.

V is TRBV6-5 and J is TRBJ1-1; D remains ambiguous. Germline CDR1 reads MNHEY; CDR2 reads SVGAGI. This CDR3 is 12 amino acids long. V dropped 2 bases and J dropped 8 bases, with 9 bases sitting between them. CDR3 sequence reads: CASSYPASEAFF. The CDR3 DNA sequence: TGTGCCAGCAGTTACCCCGCGAGCGAAGCTTTCTTT.

A word on this clone: The sample has other DNA sequences that encode this CDR3 too. The V and J genes are TRBV12-3 or TRBV12-4 and TRBJ1-4; 7 nucleotides match TRBD1. CDR3 length equals 13 residues. V lost 3 bases, J lost 5 bases, and 0 bases stayed unmatched. As DNA, the CDR3 is TGTGCCAGCAGTTTGGGACAGAATGAAAAACTGTTTTTT. Translation: CASSLGQNEKLFF.

The chain joins TRBV11-3 to TRBJ2-1; D remains ambiguous. Looked up from germline, CDR1 is SGHNT and CDR2 is YENEEA. The CDR3 length is 13 residues. Deletions cut 3 bases from V and 0 bases from J, with 3 bases between. The CDR3 region has the DNA TGTGCCAGCAGCTTCAGCTCCTACAATGAGCAGTTCTTC. Its translation is CASSFSSYNEQFF.

This clone has just one count. The chain links TRBV7-2 to TRBJ2-3; 10 bases fit TRBD2. V shed 3 bases and J 4 bases; nucleotides not matched to a gene: 7. Germline values: CDR1 SGHTA, CDR2 FQGNSA. The CDR3 runs 16 residues. CDR3 nucleotides: TGTGCCAGCAGCTTTGTTCTAGCGGGGGCGTCAGATACGCAGTATTTT. This sequence encodes CASSFVLAGASDTQYF.

The gene calls are TRBV6-5 and TRBJ1-6, with no clear D. In germline, CDR1 is MNHEY, CDR2 SVGAGI. Between the trimmed V and J ends, which lost 7 bases and 9 bases, there was a span of 13 bases. The CDR3 totals 13 residues. The CDR3 DNA follows: TGTGCCAGCACCACGACCGCGGGTTCACCCCTCCACTTT. Translated: CASTTTAGSPLHF.

This rearrangement joins TRBV30 to TRBJ1-5; 9 nucleotides line up with TRBD1. CDR1 is GTSNPN, CDR2 SVGIG, per germline (reference sequence). Trimming cost V 3 bases and J 2 bases; bases outside gene matches: 8. The CDR3 is made up of 16 amino acids. CDR3 nucleotides: TGTGCCTGGAGCATCAGGACAGGGGTCGGCAATCAGCCCCAGCATTTT. This sequence encodes CAWSIRTGVGNQPQHF.

The chain carries TRBV7-3 and TRBJ1-3; possibly TRBD1 for D (6 bases). V shed 3 bases and J shed 2 bases, with 14 bases lying between them. In germline, CDR1 is SGHTA, CDR2 FQGTGA. CDR3 size: 16 residues. This CDR3 reads CASSLSSPGAGNTIYF. The CDR3 bases are TGTGCCAGCAGCTTGAGTTCCCCAGGGGCTGGAAACACCATATATTTT.

The V and J genes are TRBV29-1 and TRBJ1-1; D ambiguous. V gave up 7 bases and J gave up 0 bases, with 15 bases separating them. The CDR3 covers 14 residues. Per the germline V gene, CDR1 is SQVTM and CDR2 is ANQGSEA. This CDR3 reads CSAGEGEVNTEAFF. CDR3 coding DNA: TGCAGCGCTGGGGAGGGTGAAGTGAACACTGAAGCTTTCTTT.

The chain couples TRBV10-3 to TRBJ1-4; possibly TRBD1 for D (5 bases). V was trimmed by 10 bases and J by 2 bases, leaving 14 bases between them. The CDR3 sequence is 14 residues long. Germline CDR1 is ENHRY and CDR2 is SYGVKD. The CDR3 DNA follows: TGTGCCAGTTACCCCGGGGGGACTAATGAAAAACTGTTTTTT. Amino acid sequence: CASYPGGTNEKLFF.

The J gene is TRBJ2-2, the V gene TRBV11-2, with D hard to call. Trimming cost V 2 bases and J 1 base, with 5 bases left between them. The germline V gene encodes CDR1 SGHAT and CDR2 FQNNGV. This CDR3 has 14 residues. For the CDR3, the DNA is TGTGCCAGCAGCTTATTCCGGAACACCGGGGAGCTGTTTTTT. Its translation: CASSLFRNTGELFF.

The rearrangement uses TRBV5-1 and TRBJ2-7, with 9 positions matching TRBD1. Germline V CDR1 and CDR2: SGHRS, YFSETQ. Trimming at V came to 3 bases and at J to 2 bases, leaving 12 bases not matched to a gene. The CDR3 is 17 residues long. This chain's CDR3 is CASSSGFRGTGPYEQYF. The CDR3 nucleotides read TGCGCCAGCAGCTCAGGGTTTCGAGGGACAGGGCCCTACGAGCAGTACTTC. Based on the CDR3 plus reference TRBV5-1 and TRBJ2-7, the full variable domain is KAGVTQTPRYLIKTRGQQVTLSCSPISGHRSVSWYQQTPGQGLQFLFEYFSETQRNKGNFPGRFSGRQFSNSRSEMNVSTLELGDSALYLCASSSGFRGTGPYEQYFGPGTRLTVT.

V gene TRBV3-1 (or the pseudogene TRBV3-2) combines with J gene TRBJ1-4; TRBD1 matches 8 bases. V was pared by 4 bases and J by 7 bases, with 11 bases of the junction left unmatched. CDR1 is LGHDT, CDR2 YNNKEL, per germline (reference sequence). The CDR3 is made up of 16 amino acids. CDR3 nucleotides: TGTGCCAGCAGCCGCTCGACAGGGGAGATAGGTGAAAAACTGTTTTTT. It translates to CASSRSTGEIGEKLFF.

This chain uses TRBV2 with TRBJ2-2, with D tentatively TRBD1 (6 bases). The CDR3 is made up of 17 amino acids. The germline V gene has CDR1 SNHLY and CDR2 FYNNEI. The V gene lost 7 bases and the J gene lost 4 bases, with 22 bases spanning the gap. The CDR3 DNA is TGTGCCAGCAAGGGGGTTTTGCCTAATTTAGGCACCGGGGAGCTGTTTTTT. It yields the protein CASKGVLPNLGTGELFF.

This chain uses TRBV19 with TRBJ1-5; 7 nucleotides agree with TRBD1. The CDR3 length is 15 residues. The germline CDR1 and CDR2 sequences are LNHDA and SQIVND (reference sequence). V trimming: 7 bases; J trimming: 3 bases; junction bases outside the gene matches: 9. DNA for the CDR3: TGTGCCAGTATAGGGGGACAGTTCTACAATCAGCCCCAGCATTTT. This encodes CASIGGQFYNQPQHF. The full variable domain, completed using reference TRBV19 and TRBJ1-5, is DGGITQSPKYLFRKEGQNVTLSCEQNLNHDAMYWYRQDPGQGLRLIYYSQIVNDFQKGDIAEGYSVSREKKESFPLTVTSAQKNPTAFYLCASIGGQFYNQPQHFGDGTRLSIL.

V and J are TRBV9 and TRBJ2-3; no firm D call. Germline CDR1 is SGDLS and CDR2 is YYNGEE. V gave up 2 bases and J gave up 0 bases, with 10 bases separating them. The CDR3 consists of 15 residues. DNA of the CDR3: TGTGCCAGCAGCGTCGGTATATCTAGCACAGATACGCAGTATTTT. The encoded protein is CASSVGISSTDTQYF.

The rearrangement links TRBV30 to TRBJ2-1, with a weak D call TRBD1 (6 bases). From germline, CDR1 is GTSNPN and CDR2 SVGIG (reference sequence). Trimming removed 1 base at V and 10 bases at J, with 14 bases between. The CDR3 length is 13 residues. As DNA, the CDR3 is TGTGCCTGGAGTGGCCCTAGAGGGGGAGAGCAGTTCTTC. Translating gives CAWSGPRGGEQFF. Full variable domain (outside the CDR3, taken from reference TRBV30 and TRBJ2-1): SQTIHQWPATLVQPVGSPLSLECTVEGTSNPNLYWYRQAAGRGLQLLFYSVGIGQISSEVPQNLSASRPQDRQFILSSKKLLLSDSGFYLCAWSGPRGGEQFFGPGTRLTVL.

In this sample, this clone turned up a few times. The CDR3 DNA reads TGTGCCAGCAGTTACGTCAAGGGGGATAAGGAAAAACTGTTTTTT. It codes for CASSYVKGDKEKLFF. This chain links TRBV6-5 with TRBJ1-4; a weak D match, TRBD1 (6 bases). Trimming cost V 2 bases and J 8 bases, with 15 bases left between them. The CDR3 has 15 residues. Germline lookup yields CDR1 MNHEY and CDR2 SVGAGI.

The chain uses TRBV11-2 and TRBJ2-6; the D gene is possibly TRBD2 (5 bases). CDR1 is SGHAT, CDR2 FQNNGV, per germline. This CDR3 is 15 amino acids long. V was pared by 8 bases and J by 2 bases, with 13 bases between. The CDR3 region is CASEGIRAGANVLTF. For the CDR3, the DNA is TGTGCCAGCGAGGGCATACGAGCTGGGGCCAACGTCCTGACTTTC.

V usage is TRBV9 and J usage is TRBJ1-1; maybe TRBD1 (6 bases). V lost 0 bases to trimming and J lost 3 bases, with 9 bases between them. Germline V gene lookup returns CDR1 SGDLS and CDR2 YYNGEE. This CDR3 contains 14 residues. The CDR3 nucleotides read TGTGCCAGCAGCGTAGCACAGGGAGACACTGAAGCTTTCTTT. It codes for CASSVAQGDTEAFF.

The chain couples TRBV6-5 to TRBJ2-3; TRBD1 aligns across 7 bases. Germline values: CDR1 MNHEY, CDR2 SVGAGI. After removal of 6 bases from V and 4 bases from J, the junction contained 10 bases not matched to a gene. This CDR3 region has 15 residues. This CDR3 is CASRGRQGGPDTQYF. DNA for the CDR3: TGTGCCAGCAGGGGAAGACAGGGTGGGCCAGATACGCAGTATTTT.

This clone came up a few times. This chain uses TRBV15 with TRBJ2-1, with 12 positions matching TRBD1. Germline lookup yields CDR1 LNHNV and CDR2 YYDKDF (reference sequence). V trimming: 2 bases; J trimming: 10 bases; junction bases outside the gene matches: 6. The CDR3 is 15 amino acids. The CDR3, as DNA: TGTGCCACCAGCAGAAGGGGACAGGGGGCAGAAGAGCAGTTCTTC. It encodes CATSRRGQGAEEQFF.